This T cell receptor beta chain was retrieved from a study of T cells in Graves' hyperthyroidism and ophthalmopathy. Trimming removed 0 bases from V and 4 bases from J; junction bases left unmatched: 4. The CDR3 consists of 16 residues. Per the germline V gene, CDR1 is LGHDT and CDR2 is YNNKEL (reference sequence). Patients counted as stable if ophthalmopathy did not develop within 18 months. Cells are PBMCs isolated from over 7.5 ml of fresh blood. The source material, RNA transcripts, was used to amplify TCR beta CDR3 regions. Initially, a first-round RT-PCR of the TCR CDR3 employed the HTBI primer set. TCRdb reprocessed the multiplex PCR reads with MiXCR, giving one entry per CDR3 protein. The sample has around 350,000 distinct CDR3 sequences; 19% are singletons. This clonotype was picked up a small number of times.

Sequenced material: blood. The chain employs TRBV3-1 and TRBJ2-2; 8 bases align to TRBD2. The TCR sequence derives from a woman between 18 and 29 years old with Graves' hyperthyroidism. CDR3 in amino acids: CASSQEPAGATGELFF. CDR3 DNA: TGTGCCAGCAGCCAAGAGCCAGCGGGGGCCACCGGGGAGCTGTTTTTT. The variable domain in full, completed from reference TRBV3-1 and TRBJ2-2, reads DTAVSQTPKYLVTQMGNDKSIKCEQNLGHDTMYWYKQDSKKFLKIMFSYNNKELIINETVPNRFSPKSPDKAHLNLHINSLELGDSAVYFCASSQEPAGATGELFFGEGSRLTVL.